This TCR beta chain was sequenced in a study of human T cells and chemical hapten exposure (dated by TCRdb to 2020 to 2022). Context from the whole study: Libraries were combined into a pool for sequencing, and differences in TCR yield between samples came mainly from small differences in library volumes within the pool. From each blood RNA sample, both TCR alpha and TCR beta chains were sequenced. This study followed changes in the peripheral blood TCR repertoire in vivo during primary and secondary sensitization of alopecia patients to the hapten diphenylcyclopropenone (DPC).

What the work shows at the level of the full study, not this receptor alone: Repeated subsampling changed both the strength of the expansion versus patch-test correlation and the threshold at which that correlation became significant. No change with DPC sensitization was found in the number of TCRs above 1 in 1000 frequency, and no evidence of global repertoire structure alterations was found.

The receptor library was made with RACE. Sequencing was carried out with a NextSeq 500. During library preparation, unique molecular identifiers were attached to individual cDNA molecules so that TCRs could be counted quantitatively and reproducibly. On the authors' methods: Samples had a median of approximately 93,000 TCRs, with a range from about 23,224 to 750,000. The Decombinator software suite was used to annotate the V, J and CDR3 of the TCR reads. Every sample was subsampled to the same number of TCRs (28,000) for the PS versus PT1 abundance plots. Expanded TCRs were defined as absent before sensitization and observed at least eight times at the 2-week time point. In TCRdb, the public reads were trimmed at Q25 with fastp and aligned with MiXCR, with productive beta chains retained. Rows matching on CDR3 protein sequence are summarized as one entry with the most common DNA and genes. The V and J calls and clone size are TCRdb's, not the authors'. This sample comprises 35,000 to 50,000 distinct CDR3 sequences, 3.7% of them detected only once. The top ten clones comprise about 6% of the sample.

A word on this clonotype: Its target antigen remains unknown. Nothing much larger sits one base from this clone, and base qualities are not available.

The sample's time point label is to be understood as: healthy volunteer bleed at 6 weeks. Total RNA was isolated from unfractionated whole blood collected in Tempus Blood RNA tubes. Five or six healthy volunteers acted as controls for TCR sequencing and had blood drawn at day 0, 2 weeks and 6 weeks. This clonotype was obtained from a human donor in good health. Some clones in this sample may be carry-over from other donors' samples. The sample consisted of whole blood.

CDR3 protein: CASSLRRGNQPQHF. The sequenced DNA: TGTGCCAGCAGCCTTCGCCGAGGCAATCAGCCCCAGCATTTT. This sequence uses TRBV3-1 and TRBJ1-5, with the D gene too uncertain to name. The germline V gene encodes CDR1 LGHDT and CDR2 YNNKEL (reference sequence). The CDR3 measures 14 amino acids from cysteine to phenylalanine. Here the CDR3 DNA is all that survives: 42 bases in frame from base 1. The V end loses 4 bases and the J end loses 2 bases, and a stretch of 9 bases separates them.